These 7 T cell receptor beta chains were all obtained from the same sample, sequenced in a study of cytomegalovirus exposure and HLA in healthy donors. PCR involved 60 Vbeta and 13 Jbeta primers. The table came from immunoSEQ multiplex PCR; TCRdb's copy has only in-frame clones and leaves some out. The table gives about 92,000 clones; the top ten clones make up 15% of it. The material sequenced was PBMCs. The receptor source for this set is a man in his fifties in good health and CMV-seropositive.

The chain is built from TRBV28 and TRBJ2-7; the match to TRBD2 covers 12 bases. V lost 6 bases to trimming and J lost 2 bases; unmatched junction nucleotides: 2. Germline values: CDR1 MDHEN, CDR2 SYDVKM. This CDR3 region has 14 residues. The DNA of the CDR3 is TGTGCCAGCAGCCGGACTAGCGGGACCTACGAGCAGTACGTC. Amino acids: CASSRTSGTYEQYV.

The rearrangement joins TRBV18 to TRBJ1-4; no reliable D call. The CDR3 contains 16 residues. The ends were cut back, 3 bases at V and 0 bases at J, with 11 bases in the middle. Germline CDR1 and CDR2: KGHSH and LQKENI. The CDR3 region is CASSPQVGTTNEKLFF. The CDR3 coding sequence is TGTGCCAGCTCACCTCAGGTCGGAACAACTAATGAAAAACTGTTTTTT.

V and J are TRBV9 and TRBJ2-1, with a tentative D call TRBD2 (6 bases). Trimming removed 0 bases from V and 8 bases from J, with 21 bases in between. CDR1 is SGDLS and CDR2 is YYNGEE in the germline V gene. The CDR3 runs 17 residues. The CDR3 loop reads CASSVASWAGPSDEQFF. CDR3 bases: TGTGCCAGCAGCGTAGCATCATGGGCGGGACCCTCCGATGAGCAGTTCTTC.

V is TRBV28 and J is TRBJ2-7; D may be TRBD2 (5 bases). This CDR3 contains 12 residues. Germline lookup yields CDR1 MDHEN and CDR2 SYDVKM. The V and J ends lost 4 bases and 3 bases respectively, with 7 bases between them. In DNA form, the CDR3 reads TGTGCCAGCAGTTCGGGAAACTACGAGCAGTACGTC. It translates to CASSSGNYEQYV.

J is TRBJ2-4 and V is TRBV30; TRBD1 is a possible D gene (6 bases). Trimming removed 3 bases at V and 0 bases at J, with 12 bases between. This CDR3 has 15 residues. Germline CDR1 GTSNPN, CDR2 SVGIG (reference sequence). Here the CDR3 DNA reads TGTGCCTGGAGAGTCCAGGGGTTAGCCAAAAACATTCAGTACTTC. Its translation is CAWRVQGLAKNIQYF. The whole variable domain, remainder taken from reference TRBV30 and TRBJ2-4, is SQTIHQWPATLVQPVGSPLSLECTVEGTSNPNLYWYRQAAGRGLQLLFYSVGIGQISSEVPQNLSASRPQDRQFILSSKKLLLSDSGFYLCAWRVQGLAKNIQYFGAGTRLSVL.

This chain joins TRBV5-5 and TRBJ1-5; 7 nucleotides line up with TRBD1. Looked up from germline, CDR1 is SGHKS and CDR2 is YYEKEE (reference sequence). V was clipped by 4 bases and J by 5 bases; unmatched bases: 9. The CDR3 consists of 15 residues. The CDR3 nucleotides read TGTGCCAGCAGCCCCTGGCTACAGGGGCATCAGCCCCAGCATTTT. Translating gives CASSPWLQGHQPQHF.

The rearrangement links TRBV6-5 to TRBJ1-3, with TRBD1 matching 8 bases. Looked up from germline, CDR1 is MNHEY and CDR2 is SVGAGI. V shed 2 bases and J 7 bases; nucleotides not matched to a gene: 4. CDR3 length equals 14 residues. The CDR3 reads CASSYGQGVNTIYF. In nucleotides, the CDR3 is TGTGCCAGCAGTTACGGACAGGGTGTCAACACCATATATTTT.